These T cell receptor beta chains were read from a single sample in a study of blood T cell repertoires in COVID-19. Assay used: immunoSEQ multiplex PCR; TCRdb lists only in-frame clones, some missing. The data contain 100,000 to 150,000 clones, roughly 90% of them seen just once; the ten biggest clones take up about 2%. The sequencing input was peripheral blood. The receptors shown here come from a man between 65 and 85 years old with active COVID-19. The CDR3 runs from the conserved cysteine through the conserved F or W. The order of the fields is J gene, V gene, clone size, D gene, CDR3 protein, CDR3 DNA. The D gene is left open where the match is weak. Not all rows give a size; the values are once, few, many and, for expanded clones, a class.

>TRBJ1-5|TRBV28|.|TRBD1
CASTGTGGEQPQHF
TGTGCCAGCACCGGGACAGGGGGCGAGCAGCCCCAGCATTTT
>TRBJ1-1|TRBV18|.|.
CASSLLDTNTEAFF
TGTGCCAGCTCACTCCTGGACACGAACACTGAAGCTTTCTTT
>TRBJ2-2|TRBV21-1|.|.
CASSKEGTGAGELFF
TGTGCCAGCAGCAAAGAGGGGACAGGGGCCGGGGAGCTGTTTTTT
>TRBJ2-1|TRBV11-2|.|TRBD2
CASSGLAPSSYNEQFF
TGTGCCAGCAGCGGACTAGCGCCGAGCTCCTACAATGAGCAGTTCTTC
>TRBJ2-1|TRBV5-1|once|.
CASSGSSYNEQFF
TGCGCCAGCAGCGGGAGCTCCTACAATGAGCAGTTCTTC
>TRBJ1-5|TRBV15|.|.
CATSRGDFSNQPQHF
TGTGCCACCAGCAGAGGGGACTTTAGCAATCAGCCCCAGCATTTT
>TRBJ1-5|TRBV9|.|.
CASSVAGDGQPQHF
TGTGCCAGCAGCGTAGCAGGTGACGGTCAGCCCCAGCATTTT
>TRBJ1-2|TRBV3-1/TRBV3-2|.|TRBD1
CASTLGQGNYGYTF
TGTGCCAGCACCCTGGGACAGGGGAACTATGGCTACACCTTC
>TRBJ2-5|TRBV5-1|.|TRBD2
CASSVGRGATLETQYF
TGCGCCAGCAGCGTAGGGCGGGGGGCAACTCTAGAGACCCAGTACTTC
>TRBJ2-1|TRBV18|.|TRBD1
CASSVDRGPEKEQFF
TGTGCCAGCTCCGTAGACAGGGGCCCCGAAAAGGAGCAGTTCTTC